The next 6 T cell receptor beta chains were all read from a single sample in a study of technical replicates of blood from a handful of donors (dated by TCRdb to 2016 to 2017). The library came from the immunoSEQ multiplex PCR assay. TCRdb mirrors the immuneACCESS table, restricted to in-frame sequences. Some clones are absent from its copies; in checked studies, under half trace to an unresolved V gene, and the reason for the others is unknown. For this sample the table gives 65,000 to 80,000 clones, of which 95% to 98% were detected only once. The ten biggest clones cover approximately 0.21% of the sample. Material: T cells isolated from PBMCs. All receptors come from a human donor in good health.

The CDR3 region has the DNA TGTGCCAGCAGTTTAATGTCCCCAGTACCAAATGAAGCTTTCTTT. Its protein product is CASSLMSPVPNEAFF. The chain is built from TRBV28 and TRBJ1-1; unclear D gene. V was pared by 2 bases and J by 7 bases, with 17 bases between. The CDR3 has 15 amino acids. Germline V gives CDR1 MDHEN, CDR2 SYDVKM.

The rearrangement joins TRBV27 to TRBJ1-1; the D is unclear. Trimming stripped 6 bases from V and 0 bases from J, with 8 bases between. The CDR3 spans 13 residues. CDR1 is MNHEY and CDR2 is SMNVEV in the germline V gene (reference sequence). CDR3 protein: CASSWLMNTEAFF. In nucleotides, the CDR3 is TGTGCCAGCAGCTGGCTCATGAACACTGAAGCTTTCTTT.

V and J are TRBV11-3 and TRBJ2-2; 7 bases agree with TRBD2. V lost 5 bases and J lost 5; bases outside the gene matches: 11. The germline gives CDR1 SGHNT, CDR2 YENEEA. The CDR3 is 16 residues long. CDR3 sequence: CASSPPTGGGTGELFF. CDR3 DNA: TGTGCCAGCAGCCCTCCTACGGGGGGAGGAACCGGGGAGCTGTTTTTT.

The rearrangement links TRBV5-1 to TRBJ2-1; D is possibly TRBD1 (6 bases). This CDR3 has 14 amino acids. Trimming took 3 bases from V and 6 from J, leaving 13 bases between them. Per the germline V gene, CDR1 is SGHRS and CDR2 is YFSETQ. CDR3: CASSSRGQSNEQFF. The CDR3 DNA sequence: TGCGCCAGCAGCTCAAGAGGACAGTCCAATGAGCAGTTCTTC.

As concerns this clone: The junction and the germline gene differ at one end; a read error may be behind it. The chain couples TRBV20-1 to TRBJ1-2; tentative D call: TRBD1 (5 bases). Germline V CDR1 and CDR2: DFQATT, SNEGSKA (reference sequence). The CDR3 runs 11 residues. The CDR3 here is CSASRQGPRAF. CDR3 bases: TGCAGTGCTAGCAGGCAGGGCCCTCGAGCCTTC.

This clone was seen once. The chain employs TRBV6-1 and TRBJ1-2, with TRBD1 matching 7 bases. CDR1 is MNHNS and CDR2 is SASEGT in the germline V gene. The length of the CDR3 is 15 residues. V shed 3 bases, J shed 2 bases, and the junction held 6 bases outside the gene matches. The CDR3 DNA is TGTGCCAGCAGTGAGATGGACAGGACCAACTATGGCTACACCTTC. This translates into CASSEMDRTNYGYTF.